This T cell receptor (beta chain) emerged from a study of CD8 T cells in Susac syndrome (dated by TCRdb to between 2018 and 2021). Concerning the study at large: Among the sequenced Susac syndrome patients, more than five had clinically active disease and roughly 8 were in clinical remission. At blood withdrawal, Susac syndrome patients were either therapy-naive, taking corticosteroids (in some cases with IVIg as well), or taking IVIg alone. Whether CD8+ T cell activation and differentiation in Susac syndrome was antigen driven was tested using repertoire sequencing. Clonality of the CD8+ T cell repertoire was compared between around 13 healthy donors, approximately 14 Susac syndrome patients and roughly 16 multiple sclerosis patients. Findings and caveats that apply to the study as a whole: Looking at Susac-specific public clones, the researchers identified some 15 in the total CD8+ repertoire and about 5 in the CD8+ TEMRA repertoire. The number of individuals in the TCR sequencing and HLA analysis was acknowledged as relatively small. Susac syndrome CD8+ repertoires showed clonal expansion, highest in CD8+ TEMRA cells and greater in clinically active than remitting patients.

As concerns this clonotype: Its antigen is not yet known. There are no base qualities to consult, and no much larger clone falls within one base.

Peripheral blood CD8+ and CD4+ T cells from healthy donors, Susac syndrome patients and multiple sclerosis patients were profiled using high-throughput TCR beta sequencing. Susac syndrome patients met recently defined diagnostic criteria for definite or probable disease. Bulk CD8+ and CD4+ T cells were purified by magnetic negative isolation, while CD8+ TEMRA cells were enriched using FACS. Blood was collected in EDTA tubes and processed within 24 hours, with PBMCs isolated through density gradient centrifugation. PBMCs intended for TCR sequencing were cryopreserved in liquid nitrogen and were subsequently thawed in a 37 degrees C water bath. The sorted or isolated CD4+, CD8+ and CD8+ TEMRA cells reached a purity of at least 90%. RNA was extracted using the RNeasy kit, and about 0.5 to 1 ug of the RNA was reverse transcribed with random hexamers. The immunoSEQ multiplex PCR assay, which covers 54 Vbeta and 13 Jbeta segments, was used to amplify TCR beta CDR3 regions. PCR amplification bias was corrected by using a synthetic template baseline for primer optimization and computational correction. Under the source paper's analysis protocol: Reads were assigned to V, D and J genes according to IMGT and analyzed in immunoSEQ Analyzer, with only productive sequences retained. Clonality was computed as one minus Shannon entropy normalized by log2 of the number of productive unique sequences. Public and private clones were assessed among the 100 most prevalent clones of each patient and control. Clones were defined as Susac-specific if absent from the healthy and MS cohorts, from under 1,200 published viral clones and from other ImmuneACCESS disease sequences. In TCRdb, the public reads were trimmed at Q25 with fastp and aligned with MiXCR, with productive beta chains retained. Records with the same CDR3 protein are collapsed into one entry carrying the most frequent genes and DNA. TCRdb's processing, not the study's, gives the V and J calls here. The sample contains 100,000 to 110,000 distinct CDR3 sequences, about 95% of them found a single time. The ten top clones hold 0.3% of the sample.

Cut back by 5 bases and 2 bases, the V and J ends lie 13 bases apart. Spanning cysteine to phenylalanine, the CDR3 consists of 15 amino acids. Left in the record is the CDR3 DNA by itself, 45 bases read in frame from the first base. CDR1 is given as MNHNS and CDR2 as SASEGT, both from the germline V gene. Recombination connected TRBV6-1 to TRBJ2-1; a weak D assignment points to TRBD1 (6 bases agree). This receptor was obtained from a human donor with Susac syndrome. Material for sequencing was CD8+ T cells from PBMCs. The DNA sequence is as follows: TGTGCCAGCAGTCAAGGGGGAACAGCCTACAATGAGCAGTTCTTC. It codes for CASSQGGTAYNEQFF.